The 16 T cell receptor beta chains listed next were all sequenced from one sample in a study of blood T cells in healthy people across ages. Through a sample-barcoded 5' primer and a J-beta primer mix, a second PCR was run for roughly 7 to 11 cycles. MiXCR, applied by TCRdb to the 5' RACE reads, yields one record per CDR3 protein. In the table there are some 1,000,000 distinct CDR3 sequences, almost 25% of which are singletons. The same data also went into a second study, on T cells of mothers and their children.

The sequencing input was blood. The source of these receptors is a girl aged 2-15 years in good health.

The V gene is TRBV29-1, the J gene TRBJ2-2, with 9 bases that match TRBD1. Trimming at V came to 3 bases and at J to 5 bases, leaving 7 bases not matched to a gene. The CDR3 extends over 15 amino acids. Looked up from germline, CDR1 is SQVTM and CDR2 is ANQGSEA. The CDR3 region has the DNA TGCAGCGTTGATGAGTTCGGGACAGGGACCGGGGAGCTGTTTTTT. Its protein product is CSVDEFGTGTGELFF.

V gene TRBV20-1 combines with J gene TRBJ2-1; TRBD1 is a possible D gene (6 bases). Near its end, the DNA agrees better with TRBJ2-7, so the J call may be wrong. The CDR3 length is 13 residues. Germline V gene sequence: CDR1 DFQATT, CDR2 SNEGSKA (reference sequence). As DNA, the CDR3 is TGCAGTGCTAGAGATTCAGGGGAGTACGAGCAGTACTTC. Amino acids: CSARDSGEYEQYF.

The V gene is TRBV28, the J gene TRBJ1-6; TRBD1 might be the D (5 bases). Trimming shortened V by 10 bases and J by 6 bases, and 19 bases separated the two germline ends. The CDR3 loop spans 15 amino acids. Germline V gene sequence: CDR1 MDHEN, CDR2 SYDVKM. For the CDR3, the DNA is TGTGCCACCACCCCCTTAGGGGAAAGTAATTCACCCCTCCACTTT. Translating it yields CATTPLGESNSPLHF.

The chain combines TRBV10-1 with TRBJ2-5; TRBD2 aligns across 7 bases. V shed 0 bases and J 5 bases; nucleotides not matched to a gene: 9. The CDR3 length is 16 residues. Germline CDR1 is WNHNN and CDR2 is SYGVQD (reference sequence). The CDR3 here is CASSESSGNRAETQYF. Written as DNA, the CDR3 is TGCGCCAGCAGTGAGTCGAGCGGGAATCGGGCGGAGACCCAGTACTTC.

The chain's CDR3 is CASSYTHMGWGDTEAFF. For the CDR3, the DNA is TGTGCCAGCAGTTACACCCACATGGGGTGGGGCGACACTGAAGCTTTCTTT. This chain uses TRBV6-5 with TRBJ1-1, with a weak D call TRBD1 (5 bases). Per germline, CDR1 MNHEY and CDR2 SVGAGI. The CDR3 has 17 amino acids. Trimming shortened V by 2 bases and J by 3 bases, and 19 bases separated the two germline ends.

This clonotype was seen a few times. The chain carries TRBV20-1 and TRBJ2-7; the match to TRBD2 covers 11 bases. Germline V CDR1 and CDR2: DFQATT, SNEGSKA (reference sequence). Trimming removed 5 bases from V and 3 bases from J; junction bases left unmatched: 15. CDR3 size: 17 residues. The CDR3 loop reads CSAYIRASGRIGYEQYF. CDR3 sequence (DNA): TGCAGTGCTTATATACGGGCTAGCGGGAGGATAGGCTACGAGCAGTACTTC.

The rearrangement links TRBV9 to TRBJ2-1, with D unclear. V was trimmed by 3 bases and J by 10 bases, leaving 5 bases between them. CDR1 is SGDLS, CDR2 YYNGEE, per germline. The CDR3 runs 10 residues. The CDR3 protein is CASSGTEQFF. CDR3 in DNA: TGTGCCAGCAGCGGAACGGAGCAGTTCTTC.

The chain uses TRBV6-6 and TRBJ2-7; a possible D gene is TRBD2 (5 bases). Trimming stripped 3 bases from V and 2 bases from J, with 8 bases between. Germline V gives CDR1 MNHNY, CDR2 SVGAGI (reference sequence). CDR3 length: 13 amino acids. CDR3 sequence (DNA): TGTGCCAGCAGTTATTTAGCGACCTACGAGCAGTACTTC. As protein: CASSYLATYEQYF.

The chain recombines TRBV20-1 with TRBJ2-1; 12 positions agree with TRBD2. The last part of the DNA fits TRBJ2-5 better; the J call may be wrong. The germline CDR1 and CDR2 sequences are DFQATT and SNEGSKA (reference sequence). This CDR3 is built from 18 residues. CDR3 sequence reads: CSARGGLAGPMPTETQYF. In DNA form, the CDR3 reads TGCAGTGCTAGAGGGGGACTAGCGGGCCCAATGCCGACAGAGACCCAGTACTTC.

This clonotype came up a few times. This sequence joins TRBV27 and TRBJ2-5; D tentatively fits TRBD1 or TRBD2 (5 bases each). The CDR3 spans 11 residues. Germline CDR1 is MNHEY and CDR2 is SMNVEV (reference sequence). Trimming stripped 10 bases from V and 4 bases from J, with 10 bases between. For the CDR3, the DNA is TGTGCCACCGGGGCCGCAGAGACCCAGTACTTC. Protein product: CATGAAETQYF.

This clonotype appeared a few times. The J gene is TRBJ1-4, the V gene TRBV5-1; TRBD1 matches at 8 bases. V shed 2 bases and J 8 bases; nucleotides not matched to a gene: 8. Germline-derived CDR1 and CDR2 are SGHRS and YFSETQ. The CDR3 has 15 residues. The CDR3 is CASSFEQGEVEKLFF. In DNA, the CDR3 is TGCGCCAGCAGCTTCGAACAGGGGGAAGTGGAAAAACTGTTTTTT.

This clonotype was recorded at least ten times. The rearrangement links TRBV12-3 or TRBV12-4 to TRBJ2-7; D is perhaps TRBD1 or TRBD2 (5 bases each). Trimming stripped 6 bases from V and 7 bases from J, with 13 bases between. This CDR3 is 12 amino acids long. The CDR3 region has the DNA TGTGCCAGCAGCCTCGGGGCCGGAGAGCAGTACTTC. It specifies CASSLGAGEQYF.

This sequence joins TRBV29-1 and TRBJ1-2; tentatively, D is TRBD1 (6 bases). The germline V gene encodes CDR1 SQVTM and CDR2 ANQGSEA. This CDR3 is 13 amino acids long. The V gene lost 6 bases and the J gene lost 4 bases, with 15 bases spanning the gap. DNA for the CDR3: TGCAGCGTGTCAACAGGGTTAGGCTATGGCTACACCTTC. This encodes CSVSTGLGYGYTF.

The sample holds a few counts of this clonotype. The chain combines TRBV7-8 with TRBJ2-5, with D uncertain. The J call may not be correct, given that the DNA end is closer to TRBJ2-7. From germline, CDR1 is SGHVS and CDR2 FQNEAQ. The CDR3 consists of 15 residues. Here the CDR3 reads CASSLGGSVTYEQYF. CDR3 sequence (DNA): TGTGCCAGCAGCTTAGGTGGCAGTGTAACCTACGAGCAGTACTTC.

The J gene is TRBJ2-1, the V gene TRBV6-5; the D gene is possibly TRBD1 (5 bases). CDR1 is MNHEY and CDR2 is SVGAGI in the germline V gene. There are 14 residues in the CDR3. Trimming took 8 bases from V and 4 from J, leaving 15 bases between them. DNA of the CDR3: TGTGCCAGCGGAATGGGGCCCAATTACAATGAGCAGTTCTTC. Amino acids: CASGMGPNYNEQFF.

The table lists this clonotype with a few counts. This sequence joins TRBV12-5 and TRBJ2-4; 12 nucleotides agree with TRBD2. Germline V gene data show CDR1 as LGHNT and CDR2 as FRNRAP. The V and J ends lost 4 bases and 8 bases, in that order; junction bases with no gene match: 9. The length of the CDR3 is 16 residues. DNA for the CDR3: TGTGCTAGTGGTTGGTCACTAGCGGGAGGAACCGACATTCAGTACTTC. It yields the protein CASGWSLAGGTDIQYF.